There are many counts of the clone carrying this T cell receptor beta chain. TCRdb reanalysed the RACE reads using MiXCR and keeps one entry per CDR3 protein. The table includes 120,000 or so distinct CDR3 sequences, 11% detected once. The time point: patch test 3, about 24 weeks after DPC sensitization. Noted treatment: therapeutic diphenylcyclopropenone sensitization with weekly scalp DPC. V lost 4 bases and J 2 bases, leaving 12 bases between the germline ends. The germline CDR1 and CDR2 sequences are SGHRS and YFSETQ. This CDR3 comprises 14 residues. This sample is drawn from a study of human T cells and chemical hapten exposure.

This chain links TRBV5-1 with TRBJ1-1, with D possibly matching TRBD1 (5 bases). The sequence was obtained from a woman in her forties or fifties with alopecia areata. Some clones in this sample may be carry-over from other donors' samples. The sequenced sample was whole blood, obtained in connection with sensitization to the hapten diphenylcyclopropenone (DPC). This chain's CDR3 is CASSPGHLNTEAFF. CDR3 bases: TGCGCCAGCAGCCCCGGACACCTAAACACTGAAGCTTTCTTT. Full variable domain (missing parts from reference TRBV5-1 and TRBJ1-1): KAGVTQTPRYLIKTRGQQVTLSCSPISGHRSVSWYQQTPGQGLQFLFEYFSETQRNKGNFPGRFSGRQFSNSRSEMNVSTLELGDSALYLCASSPGHLNTEAFFGQGTRLTVV.